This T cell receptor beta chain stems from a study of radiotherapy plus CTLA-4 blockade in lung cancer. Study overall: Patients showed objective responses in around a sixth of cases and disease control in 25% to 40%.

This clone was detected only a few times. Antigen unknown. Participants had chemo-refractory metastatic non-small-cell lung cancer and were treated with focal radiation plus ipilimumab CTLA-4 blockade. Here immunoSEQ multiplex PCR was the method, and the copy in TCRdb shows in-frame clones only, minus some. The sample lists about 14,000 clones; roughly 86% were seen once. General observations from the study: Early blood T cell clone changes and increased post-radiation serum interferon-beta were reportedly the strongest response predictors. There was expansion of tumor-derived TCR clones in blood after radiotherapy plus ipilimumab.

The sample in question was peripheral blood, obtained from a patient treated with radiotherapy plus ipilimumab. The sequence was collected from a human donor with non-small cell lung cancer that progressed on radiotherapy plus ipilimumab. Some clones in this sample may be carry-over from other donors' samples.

The DNA for the CDR3 is TGTGCCAGCAGGCTTGGGACAGGGGACACTGAAGCTTTCTTT. Protein product: CASRLGTGDTEAFF. J is TRBJ1-1 and V is TRBV14, with 10 positions matching TRBD1. CDR3 length equals 14 residues. The V gene's germline CDR1 is SGHDN and CDR2 FVKESK. After removal of 6 bases from V and 3 bases from J, the junction contained 4 bases not matched to a gene.